This T cell receptor beta chain was obtained from a study of cytomegalovirus exposure and HLA in healthy donors. Worth noting for this clone: Its specificity is unknown.

PCR was performed using 60 Vbeta and 13 Jbeta primers. Data came from immunoSEQ multiplex PCR; TCRdb stores just in-frame clones and leaves some out. The data show under 100,000 clones, and the top ten clones hold around 3.4%. The germline gives CDR1 SGDLS, CDR2 YYNGEE. V lost 3 bases to trimming and J lost 8 bases; unmatched junction nucleotides: 6. The CDR3 is made up of 14 amino acids. Findings of the study overall: Rare TCR sequences dominated, though some public TCRs recurred in many donors. Only CMV serostatus was available as immune exposure information.

V and J are TRBV9 and TRBJ1-3, with 9 bases lining up with TRBD1. This clonotype originated in a woman in her 30s in good health and CMV-seronegative. Material: PBMCs. The CDR3 region has the DNA TGTGCCAGCAGCGGGGACAGGGCAGCGGACACCATATATTTT. It codes for CASSGDRAADTIYF.